Here is one T cell receptor (beta chain) with its context. What it binds is unknown. The sample belongs to a study of chemoradiotherapy in HPV16-positive cancers. Whole-study results and caveats: Candidate HPV-specific clones and E7-related TCR motifs grew in tumor during treatment.

Germline V CDR1 and CDR2: SGHRS, YFSETQ. Trimming pared 1 base from V and 7 bases from J, leaving 11 bases between. The CDR3 loop spans 13 amino acids. Only in-frame clones appear in the TCRdb table, and some are missing; sequencing was by immunoSEQ multiplex PCR. The repertoire includes 25,000 to 40,000 clones, more than 85% of them detected once, and roughly 2% sits in the top ten. V gene TRBV5-1 combines with J gene TRBJ1-1; D is undetermined. This sequence was found in a human donor with HPV-associated anogenital cancer. The sample consisted of blood, taken from a patient who underwent chemoradiotherapy. This CDR3 reads CASSLTELGEAFF. The CDR3 coding sequence is TGCGCCAGCAGCTTGACAGAATTGGGTGAAGCTTTCTTT.